Shown below are 17 T cell receptor beta chains from a single sample sequenced in a study of cytomegalovirus exposure and HLA in healthy donors. This PCR relied on a set of 60 Vbeta primers and 13 Jbeta primers. Profiled with immunoSEQ multiplex PCR; TCRdb holds only in-frame clones, not every one. The sample records 250,000 to 350,000 clones, about 66% being singletons. Sample: PBMCs. The receptors were sampled from a female donor in good health and CMV-seronegative.

About this clone itself: The sample contains more than one DNA sequence encoding this CDR3. The chain carries TRBV27 and TRBJ1-1; no clear D. The V and J ends lost 0 bases and 5 bases respectively, with 7 bases between them. Germline V gene data show CDR1 as MNHEY and CDR2 as SMNVEV (reference sequence). CDR3 length: 13 residues. In DNA form, the CDR3 reads TGTGCCAGCAGTTTATCTGGGAGGACTGAAGCTTTCTTT. Protein sequence: CASSLSGRTEAFF.

This chain links TRBV27 with TRBJ1-4; 10 nucleotides line up with TRBD1. The V gene end was trimmed by 7 bases and the J gene end by 6 bases; junction bases not matched to a gene: 8. Germline V gene lookup returns CDR1 MNHEY and CDR2 SMNVEV (reference sequence). CDR3 length equals 15 residues. CDR3 in amino acids: CASISRTGGDEKLFF. DNA for the CDR3: TGTGCCAGCATCAGCCGGACAGGGGGGGATGAAAAACTGTTTTTT.

J is TRBJ2-7 and V is TRBV14; D is perhaps TRBD2 (7 bases). Germline V gene sequence: CDR1 SGHDN, CDR2 FVKESK. V lost 0 bases and J lost 2, with 11 bases in between. The CDR3 is 15 residues long. The CDR3 nucleotides read TGTGCCAGCAGCCAAGATATAGGGGGGGCCTACGAGCAGTACTTC. Its protein is CASSQDIGGAYEQYF.

V is TRBV28 and J is TRBJ1-5, with 8 bases fitting TRBD1. Per germline, CDR1 MDHEN and CDR2 SYDVKM. The CDR3 is 15 residues long. J lost 0 bases, V lost 6 bases, and 4 bases had no gene match. The DNA for the CDR3 is TGTGCCAGCAGGACAGGGGACGGTAGCAATCAGCCCCAGCATTTT. Amino acid sequence: CASRTGDGSNQPQHF.

The gene calls are TRBV30 and TRBJ1-5, with 7 bases lining up with TRBD1. Germline CDR1 reads GTSNPN; CDR2 reads SVGIG (reference sequence). The length of the CDR3 is 11 residues. V dropped 0 bases and J dropped 11; count of bases not matched to a gene: 1. In nucleotides, the CDR3 is TGTGCCTGGAGTGTTGGACAGGCCCAGCATTTT. The encoded protein is CAWSVGQAQHF.

J is TRBJ2-7 and V is TRBV11-2, with 8 bases fitting TRBD2. The CDR3 loop spans 15 amino acids. V shed 3 bases, J shed 2 bases, and the junction held 6 bases outside the gene matches. CDR1 and CDR2 (germline): SGHAT, FQNNGV. CDR3 region: CASSFGTSKTYEQYF. The CDR3 DNA sequence: TGTGCCAGCAGCTTTGGGACTAGTAAAACCTACGAGCAGTACTTC.

CDR3 DNA: TGTGCCAGTAGCACGTGGGCTGACACTGAAGCTTTCTTT. Amino acids: CASSTWADTEAFF. V gene TRBV19 combines with J gene TRBJ1-1; D remains unclear. The CDR3 runs to 13 residues. Germline loops: CDR1 LNHDA, CDR2 SQIVND (reference sequence). Trimming took off 6 bases at V and 3 bases at J, with 11 bases between the two ends. The full variable domain, its missing parts supplied by reference TRBV19 and TRBJ1-1, is DGGITQSPKYLFRKEGQNVTLSCEQNLNHDAMYWYRQDPGQGLRLIYYSQIVNDFQKGDIAEGYSVSREKKESFPLTVTSAQKNPTAFYLCASSTWADTEAFFGQGTRLTVV.

The gene calls are TRBV7-9 and TRBJ2-7; tentatively, D is TRBD2 (5 bases). Trimming shortened V by 4 bases and J by 4 bases, and 17 bases separated the two germline ends. Germline assignment: CDR1 SEHNR and CDR2 FQNEAQ (reference sequence). The CDR3 contains 15 residues. For the CDR3, the DNA is TGTGCCAGCAGCTCGCGATCGGAGGCCTTTTACGAGCAGTACTTC. Translated: CASSSRSEAFYEQYF.

Notes on this clone: The sample carries other DNA sequences with the same CDR3. The V gene is TRBV9, the J gene TRBJ2-3; the D gene is possibly TRBD1 (6 bases). Per germline, CDR1 SGDLS and CDR2 YYNGEE. This CDR3 region has 13 residues. Trimming removed 3 bases at V and 3 bases at J, with 8 bases between. In nucleotides, the CDR3 is TGTGCCAGCAGCGAAGGGGGAACAGATACGCAGTATTTT. Its translation is CASSEGGTDTQYF.

The chain has TRBV21-1 and TRBJ1-3; no DNA check was done on the table's D call, TRBD1. TRBV21-1 is marked as a pseudogene. This CDR3 is built from 17 residues. CDR3 in amino acids: CASSRSDRPHSGNTIYF. The DNA for the CDR3 is TGTGCCAGCAGCAGAAGTGACAGGCCCCACAGCGGAAACACCATATATTTT.

The chain uses TRBV4-1 and TRBJ2-3; 8 bases fit TRBD2. The CDR3 length is 15 residues. The junction had 7 bases not matched to a gene; V was cut back by 4 bases and J by 4 bases. Germline V gene lookup returns CDR1 MGHRA and CDR2 YSYEKL. The CDR3 sequence is CASSPGGLAADTQYF. CDR3 DNA sequence: TGCGCCAGCAGCCCCGGAGGACTAGCCGCAGATACGCAGTATTTT.

The V call is TRBV21-1, the J call TRBJ2-1; the table's D call TRBD2 went unverified against the DNA. TRBV21-1 is assigned pseudogene status. This CDR3 has 15 amino acids. CDR3 loop: CASSKASRLHNEQFF. In DNA form, the CDR3 reads TGTGCCAGCAGCAAAGCTTCGAGGTTGCACAATGAGCAGTTCTTC.

This clone was counted once. The chain is built from TRBV11-3 and TRBJ2-3, with 8 positions matching TRBD2. CDR3 length: 14 amino acids. The V gene end was trimmed by 0 bases and the J gene end by 4 bases; junction bases not matched to a gene: 0. In germline, CDR1 is SGHNT, CDR2 YENEEA. The CDR3 region is CASSLDGRADTQYF. CDR3 DNA sequence: TGTGCCAGCAGCTTAGACGGGAGGGCAGATACGCAGTATTTT.

The rearrangement uses TRBV18 and TRBJ2-1; TRBD1 is a possible D gene (6 bases). The germline V gene encodes CDR1 KGHSH and CDR2 LQKENI. V dropped 2 bases and J dropped 5 bases, with 7 bases sitting between them. CDR3 length: 13 residues. The CDR3 spells CASSPGQNNEQFF. The CDR3 DNA is TGTGCCAGCTCACCAGGACAGAACAATGAGCAGTTCTTC.

The V gene is TRBV5-1, the J gene TRBJ2-1; 9 positions agree with TRBD2. The V and J ends lost 6 bases and 7 bases, in that order; junction bases with no gene match: 8. CDR3 length: 14 residues. The germline V gene has CDR1 SGHRS and CDR2 YFSETQ. The CDR3 DNA sequence: TGCGCCAGCAATGGGCTAGCGGGGAGGAATGAGCAGTTCTTC. Its translation: CASNGLAGRNEQFF.

The CDR3 DNA reads as TGTGCCATCAGTTTGGGGGGTACGAACACCGGGGAGCTGTTTTTT. Protein sequence: CAISLGGTNTGELFF. This sequence joins TRBV10-3 and TRBJ2-2, with a possible D match to TRBD2 (6 bases). V was trimmed by 5 bases and J by 0 bases, leaving 10 bases between them. The V gene's germline CDR1 is ENHRY and CDR2 SYGVKD. The CDR3 has 15 residues.

This clone was found a few times. The genes are TRBV11-2 and TRBJ1-5, with D perhaps TRBD1 (5 bases). With 1 base removed from V and 5 bases from J, the gap between germline ends came to 6 bases. This CDR3 is built from 13 residues. The germline gives CDR1 SGHAT, CDR2 FQNNGV. This CDR3 is CASSLGGDQPQHF. Here the CDR3 DNA reads TGTGCCAGCAGCTTAGGGGGGGATCAGCCCCAGCATTTT.